The present TCR beta chain was sequenced within a study of shared clonotypes between healthy human individuals. General study results and limits: Owing to a small donor count, the genetic and exposure-history diversity represented was limited. Sampling used blood alone; tissue repertoires probably differ. A handful of donors showed sharing of 4.5% to 6% of naive CD4 clonotypes.

The germline gives CDR1 LGHNT, CDR2 FRNRAP. Trimming took 6 bases from V and 0 from J, leaving 10 bases between them. The CDR3 runs 14 residues. Regarding this clone: Antigen unknown.

Each cell subset's genomic DNA was divided evenly among several immunoSEQ plates. Assay: immunoSEQ multiplex PCR; the TCRdb copy retains only in-frame clones and omits some. The sample yields a few hundred thousand clones, about 69% seen once. The sequenced sample consisted of memory CD4+ T cells sorted from blood. Subset specified: CD45RA-negative fraction. This clonotype was obtained from a man aged 25-40 years in good health. The chain employs TRBV12-5 and TRBJ2-3; tentatively, D is TRBD2 (7 bases). CDR3 nucleotides: TGTGCTAGTGGCGAGGGGGGGAGCACAGATACGCAGTATTTT. Its protein product is CASGEGGSTDTQYF.